A selection of T cell receptor beta chains follows, all from one sample in a study of cytomegalovirus exposure and HLA in healthy donors. Only in-frame clones appear in the TCRdb table, and some are missing; sequencing was by immunoSEQ multiplex PCR. This table holds around 130,000 clones, about 80% found once. Sequencing was performed on PBMCs. The receptors stem from a woman in her thirties or forties in good health and CMV-seronegative. The CDR3 runs from the conserved cysteine through the conserved F or W. A D gene is named only where the DNA matches it firmly. Only some rows state a clone size, as once, few, many or a class for expanded clones.

CDR3aa: CASSSDSGNTIYF
CDR3nt: TGCGCCAGCAGCTCAGACTCTGGAAACACCATATATTTT
abundance: NA
d_gene: NA
j_gene: TRBJ1-3
v_gene: TRBV5-1

CDR3aa: CASSLLGGGTDTQYF
CDR3nt: TGTGCCAGCAGCTTACTGGGAGGGGGGACAGATACGCAGTATTTT
abundance: once
d_gene: NA
j_gene: TRBJ2-3
v_gene: TRBV7-3

CDR3aa: CASSVRGNGRTEAFF
CDR3nt: TGTGCCAGCAGTGTTAGGGGGAATGGGAGAACTGAAGCTTTCTTT
abundance: NA
d_gene: NA
j_gene: TRBJ1-1
v_gene: TRBV6-1

CDR3aa: CASSSRGGVRAFF
CDR3nt: TGTGCCAGCAGTTCCCGGGGGGGGGTTAGAGCTTTCTTT
abundance: NA
d_gene: NA
j_gene: TRBJ1-1
v_gene: TRBV7-3

CDR3aa: CASSALGARYEQYF
CDR3nt: TGTGCCAGCAGTGCCCTGGGGGCCCGCTACGAGCAGTACTTC
abundance: NA
d_gene: NA
j_gene: TRBJ2-7
v_gene: TRBV25-1

CDR3aa: CASSVRTGVGGELFF
CDR3nt: TGTGCCAGCAGTGTGAGAACGGGGGTCGGCGGGGAGCTGTTTTTT
abundance: NA
d_gene: NA
j_gene: TRBJ2-2
v_gene: TRBV6-1

CDR3aa: CASSQDVESGVSSGSYNEQFF
CDR3nt: TGCGCCAGCAGCCAAGATGTAGAAAGCGGGGTGTCGTCGGGTTCCTACAATGAGCAGTTCTTC
abundance: many
d_gene: TRBD2
j_gene: TRBJ2-1
v_gene: TRBV4-3

CDR3aa: CASSLGERETQYF
CDR3nt: TGTGCCAGCAGCTTAGGGGAGCGGGAGACCCAGTACTTC
abundance: NA
d_gene: NA
j_gene: TRBJ2-5
v_gene: TRBV7-2

CDR3aa: CASSQDKGGNYGYTF
CDR3nt: TGCGCCAGCAGCCAAGATAAGGGAGGAAACTATGGCTACACCTTC
abundance: NA
d_gene: NA
j_gene: TRBJ1-2
v_gene: TRBV4-1

CDR3aa: CASSLAGMETQYF
CDR3nt: TGTGCCAGCAGCTTGGCCGGTATGGAGACCCAGTACTTC
abundance: NA
d_gene: NA
j_gene: TRBJ2-5
v_gene: TRBV5-4

CDR3aa: CASSPGPRGAEAFF
CDR3nt: TGTGCCAGCAGCCCGGGACCTCGGGGGGCTGAAGCTTTCTTT
abundance: NA
d_gene: NA
j_gene: TRBJ1-1
v_gene: TRBV7-2

CDR3aa: CASSPQIQETQYF
CDR3nt: TGTGCCAGCAGCCCACAGATCCAAGAGACCCAGTACTTC
abundance: NA
d_gene: NA
j_gene: TRBJ2-5
v_gene: TRBV5-5

CDR3aa: CASSPRLAGASYNEQFF
CDR3nt: TGTGCCAGCAGCCCCCGACTAGCGGGAGCTTCCTACAATGAGCAGTTCTTC
abundance: NA
d_gene: TRBD2
j_gene: TRBJ2-1
v_gene: TRBV4-2

CDR3aa: CASSVEIIVAGAENEQFF
CDR3nt: TGTGCCAGCAGCGTAGAGATTATAGTAGCGGGGGCGGAAAATGAGCAGTTCTTC
abundance: NA
d_gene: TRBD2
j_gene: TRBJ2-1
v_gene: TRBV9

CDR3aa: CASSDGTSNEQFF
CDR3nt: TGTGCCAGCAGTGACGGGACTAGCAATGAGCAGTTCTTC
abundance: NA
d_gene: TRBD2
j_gene: TRBJ2-1
v_gene: TRBV6-4

CDR3aa: CAIWDSGFYEQYF
CDR3nt: TGTGCCATATGGGACAGCGGTTTCTACGAGCAGTACTTC
abundance: once
d_gene: TRBD1
j_gene: TRBJ2-7
v_gene: TRBV10-3